The 22 T cell receptor beta chains below come from one sample, sequenced in a study of blood T cell repertoires in COVID-19. Profiling relied on immunoSEQ multiplex PCR, and the TCRdb table lists in-frame clones only, not all of them. The sample yields a few hundred thousand clones, about 90% seen once. Sequenced: PBMCs or T cells enriched from blood (not recorded which). All receptors derive from a woman aged 25 to 39 who had recovered from COVID-19.

The chain has TRBV6-2 or TRBV6-3 and TRBJ2-1, with a possible D match to TRBD2 (6 bases). Trimming pared 3 bases from V and 10 bases from J, leaving 13 bases between. This CDR3 has 13 residues. Germline CDR1 reads MNHEY; CDR2 reads SVGEGT. This CDR3 is CASSYNGDFEQFF. The CDR3 nucleotides read TGTGCCAGCAGTTATAATGGGGACTTCGAGCAGTTCTTC.

The gene calls are TRBV28 and TRBJ1-2; 7 nucleotides match TRBD1. CDR1 is MDHEN and CDR2 is SYDVKM in the germline V gene. V was pared by 6 bases and J by 8 bases, with 9 bases of the junction left unmatched. The CDR3 covers 13 residues. The CDR3 DNA follows: TGTGCCAGCAGGGGGGACAGTGGTGGAGGCTACACCTTC. This sequence encodes CASRGDSGGGYTF.

This clone has a single count. This rearrangement joins TRBV21-1 to TRBJ1-1; TRBD1 is the table's D call, not checked against the DNA. TRBV21-1 is a recognized pseudogene. The CDR3 is 17 amino acids. CDR3 coding DNA: TGTGCCAGCAGCAATGAGTGGGCAGGGGCACTGAACACTGAAGCTTTCTTT. Its translation is CASSNEWAGALNTEAFF.

This chain joins TRBV30 and TRBJ1-2; the D is unclear. Per the germline V gene, CDR1 is GTSNPN and CDR2 is SVGIG (reference sequence). The CDR3 consists of 11 residues. With 2 bases removed from V and 8 bases from J, the gap between germline ends came to 9 bases. DNA for the CDR3: TGTGCCTGGAGTTCGACCGGGGGCTACACCTTC. Translating it yields CAWSSTGGYTF.

This sequence joins TRBV27 and TRBJ1-6, with D unclear. The CDR3 is 13 residues long. V was pared by 6 bases and J by 6 bases, with 9 bases between. The germline CDR1 and CDR2 sequences are MNHEY and SMNVEV (reference sequence). CDR3 in DNA: TGTGCCAGCAGCCCGTTTTCTAATTCACCCCTCCACTTT. Translation: CASSPFSNSPLHF.

The chain has TRBV5-1 and TRBJ1-1, with D tentatively TRBD1 (6 bases). The V gene lost 3 bases and the J gene lost 1 base, with 10 bases spanning the gap. Germline V CDR1 and CDR2: SGHRS, YFSETQ. The CDR3 has 14 residues. This chain's CDR3 is CASSSQGQNTEAFF. CDR3 bases: TGCGCCAGCAGCTCGCAGGGACAGAACACTGAAGCTTTCTTT.

CDR3 amino acids: CAIRGGQGTNNEQFF. In DNA form, the CDR3 reads TGTGCCATCAGGGGGGGACAGGGAACAAACAATGAGCAGTTCTTC. The gene calls are TRBV10-3 and TRBJ2-1; 9 bases are a match to TRBD1. Germline V gene lookup returns CDR1 ENHRY and CDR2 SYGVKD. The ends lost 6 bases at V and 5 bases at J; junction bases unmatched: 8. There are 15 residues in the CDR3.

The count of this clone is one. The V and J genes are TRBV24-1 and TRBJ2-5; a possible D gene is TRBD1 (6 bases). CDR3 size: 16 residues. Germline V gene lookup returns CDR1 KGHDR and CDR2 SFDVKD. The V end lost 3 bases, the J end lost 4 bases, and 17 bases lay between the germline ends. CDR3 sequence reads: CATSDPSMGAGETQYF. DNA for the CDR3: TGTGCCACCAGTGATCCATCCATGGGGGCGGGAGAGACCCAGTACTTC.

The genes are TRBV5-5 and TRBJ1-5; 7 nucleotides match TRBD1. The junction had 0 bases not matched to a gene; V was cut back by 0 bases and J by 0 bases. The germline CDR1 and CDR2 sequences are SGHKS and YYEKEE (reference sequence). This CDR3 has 15 amino acids. The CDR3 is CASSLEGASNQPQHF. CDR3 DNA: TGTGCCAGCAGCTTGGAGGGGGCTAGCAATCAGCCCCAGCATTTT. Combining the CDR3 with reference TRBV5-5 and TRBJ1-5 gives the whole variable domain DAGVTQSPTHLIKTRGQQVTLRCSPISGHKSVSWYQQVLGQGPQFIFQYYEKEERGRGNFPDRFSARQFPNYSSELNVNALLLGDSALYLCASSLEGASNQPQHFGDGTRLSIL.

The CDR3 spells CASSPLSPGVTNTEAFF. As DNA, the CDR3 is TGTGCCAGCAGCCCCCTTTCCCCAGGGGTGACGAACACTGAAGCTTTCTTT. The rearrangement joins TRBV11-2 to TRBJ1-1, with TRBD1 as a possible D gene (6 bases). The CDR3 is 17 residues long. Trimming cost V 5 bases and J 1 base, with 20 bases left between them. Germline V lookup: CDR1 SGHAT, CDR2 FQNNGV.

V usage is TRBV10-2 and J usage is TRBJ1-1, with TRBD1 matching 7 bases. This CDR3 is built from 11 residues. In germline, CDR1 is WSHSY, CDR2 SAAADI. V trimming: 6 bases; J trimming: 8 bases; junction bases outside the gene matches: 3. As DNA, the CDR3 is TGCGCCAGCAGGAAACAGGGGGAAGCTTTCTTT. It yields the protein CASRKQGEAFF.

V gene TRBV7-8 combines with J gene TRBJ1-6, with D possibly TRBD1 on 6 matching bases. Germline values: CDR1 SGHVS, CDR2 FQNEAQ. Between the trimmed V and J ends, which lost 1 base and 7 bases, there was a span of 17 bases. The CDR3 loop spans 17 amino acids. The CDR3 loop is CASSLVNPLRGNSPLHF. The CDR3 DNA is TGTGCCAGCAGCTTAGTCAACCCCCTAAGGGGGAATTCACCCCTCCACTTT.

Here the CDR3 DNA reads TGTGCCAGTACTCGACAGACCTTGAACACTGAAGCTTTCTTT. Encoded protein: CASTRQTLNTEAFF. The rearrangement uses TRBV19 and TRBJ1-1; TRBD1 might be the D (5 bases). The germline V gene has CDR1 LNHDA and CDR2 SQIVND (reference sequence). Trimming stripped 7 bases from V and 0 bases from J, with 12 bases between. The CDR3 spans 14 residues.

The gene calls are TRBV2 and TRBJ1-2; D may be TRBD1 (6 bases). V lost 7 bases to trimming and J lost 8 bases, with 14 bases between them. The CDR3 extends over 12 amino acids. The germline CDR1 and CDR2 sequences are SNHLY and FYNNEI. The CDR3: CASKGGEVGYTF. The CDR3 nucleotides read TGTGCCAGCAAAGGGGGGGAGGTGGGCTACACCTTC.

This chain joins TRBV7-2 and TRBJ2-1, with D perhaps TRBD2 (5 bases). The CDR3 contains 15 residues. Germline CDR1 SGHTA, CDR2 FQGNSA. Trimming took 5 bases from V and 0 from J, leaving 11 bases between them. CDR3 sequence: CASSEAASSYNEQFF. As DNA, the CDR3 is TGTGCCAGCAGCGAAGCGGCAAGCTCCTACAATGAGCAGTTCTTC.

The rearrangement uses TRBV14 and TRBJ2-2, with unresolved D. This CDR3 has 13 residues. Trimming took 4 bases from V and 4 from J, leaving 7 bases between them. Germline values: CDR1 SGHDN, CDR2 FVKESK. The CDR3 DNA sequence: TGTGCCAGCAGCCCCCGACTCACCGGGGAGCTGTTTTTT. It translates to CASSPRLTGELFF.

The V call is TRBV2, the J call TRBJ2-6, with 7 bases identical to TRBD1. Germline-derived CDR1 and CDR2 are SNHLY and FYNNEI. V lost 7 bases and J lost 2; bases outside the gene matches: 5. This CDR3 comprises 15 residues. This CDR3 is CASTPTGAGANVLTF. DNA for the CDR3: TGTGCCAGCACCCCAACAGGGGCTGGGGCCAACGTCCTGACTTTC. Complete variable domain (other parts from reference TRBV2 and TRBJ2-6): EPEVTQTPSHQVTQMGQEVILRCVPISNHLYFYWYRQILGQKVEFLVSFYNNEISEKSEIFDDQFSVERPDGSNFTLKIRSTKLEDSAMYFCASTPTGAGANVLTFGAGSRLTVL.

The V call is TRBV15, the J call TRBJ2-1; 11 nucleotides line up with TRBD2. The CDR3 runs to 15 residues. In germline, CDR1 is LNHNV, CDR2 YYDKDF (reference sequence). Trimming took 0 bases from V and 8 from J; bases not matched to a gene: 3. The CDR3 region is CATSRDSGGAYEQFF. The CDR3, as DNA: TGTGCCACCAGCAGAGATAGCGGGGGGGCATATGAGCAGTTCTTC.

The chain joins TRBV7-8 to TRBJ1-2; 7 bases match TRBD1. V gave up 3 bases and J gave up 5 bases; unmatched junction bases: 6. The V gene's germline CDR1 is SGHVS and CDR2 FQNEAQ. This CDR3 is built from 14 residues. The CDR3 DNA is TGTGCCAGCAGCTTGTTACAGGGGACTTATGGCTACACCTTC. Its protein product is CASSLLQGTYGYTF.

The chain employs TRBV19 and TRBJ1-3; D call uncertain. This CDR3 comprises 13 residues. Per germline, CDR1 LNHDA and CDR2 SQIVND (reference sequence). V gave up 6 bases and J gave up 0 bases, with 6 bases separating them. CDR3 sequence: CASRPSSGNTIYF. The CDR3 DNA is TGTGCCAGTAGACCGAGCTCTGGAAACACCATATATTTT.

The chain carries TRBV5-6 and TRBJ1-2, with D uncertain. In germline, CDR1 is SGHDT, CDR2 YYEEEE. The CDR3 contains 14 residues. Trimming removed 1 base from V and 5 bases from J, with 12 bases in between. CDR3 sequence: CASSLRDHGYGYTF. As DNA, the CDR3 is TGTGCCAGCAGCTTGCGGGATCACGGATATGGCTACACCTTC.

The genes are TRBV3-1 (or the pseudogene TRBV3-2) and TRBJ1-2, with 9 bases lining up with TRBD1. Losses at the gene ends were 0 bases for V and 6 bases for J; bases not matched to a gene: 5. Germline CDR1 LGHDT, CDR2 YNNKEL (reference sequence). This CDR3 spans 15 amino acids. CDR3 protein: CASSQEGTGRDGYTF. Written as DNA, the CDR3 is TGTGCCAGCAGCCAAGAGGGGACAGGGCGGGATGGCTACACCTTC.